This T cell receptor (beta chain) stems from a study of blood T cell repertoires in COVID-19. Study-wide background: Samples came from the United States, Italy and Spain, spanning acute and convalescent COVID-19. From T cells, B-cell-depleted T cells, or PBMCs came the material, which was cDNA or gDNA.

There are 15 residues in the CDR3. Trimming took 7 bases from V and 2 from J; bases not matched to a gene: 7. The germline V gene has CDR1 SNHLY and CDR2 FYNNEI. In the original analysis: From reference gene primer amplification, estimates of nucleated cell counts were derived. Libraries were prepared by immunoSEQ multiplex PCR; TCRdb keeps only in-frame clonotypes and omits some of them. For V, J and clone size, that table is used; D and trimming come from the DNA. The repertoire holds about 120,000 clones, 90% seen once, with approximately 1.9% in the top ten. V is TRBV2 and J is TRBJ2-2, with 7 bases aligning to TRBD1. The receptor was isolated from a human donor with active COVID-19. The donor label of this sample is uncertain. The sequenced material came from peripheral blood. The CDR3 spells CASIQQGINTGELFF. CDR3 DNA sequence: TGTGCCAGCATTCAACAGGGGATTAACACCGGGGAGCTGTTTTTT.